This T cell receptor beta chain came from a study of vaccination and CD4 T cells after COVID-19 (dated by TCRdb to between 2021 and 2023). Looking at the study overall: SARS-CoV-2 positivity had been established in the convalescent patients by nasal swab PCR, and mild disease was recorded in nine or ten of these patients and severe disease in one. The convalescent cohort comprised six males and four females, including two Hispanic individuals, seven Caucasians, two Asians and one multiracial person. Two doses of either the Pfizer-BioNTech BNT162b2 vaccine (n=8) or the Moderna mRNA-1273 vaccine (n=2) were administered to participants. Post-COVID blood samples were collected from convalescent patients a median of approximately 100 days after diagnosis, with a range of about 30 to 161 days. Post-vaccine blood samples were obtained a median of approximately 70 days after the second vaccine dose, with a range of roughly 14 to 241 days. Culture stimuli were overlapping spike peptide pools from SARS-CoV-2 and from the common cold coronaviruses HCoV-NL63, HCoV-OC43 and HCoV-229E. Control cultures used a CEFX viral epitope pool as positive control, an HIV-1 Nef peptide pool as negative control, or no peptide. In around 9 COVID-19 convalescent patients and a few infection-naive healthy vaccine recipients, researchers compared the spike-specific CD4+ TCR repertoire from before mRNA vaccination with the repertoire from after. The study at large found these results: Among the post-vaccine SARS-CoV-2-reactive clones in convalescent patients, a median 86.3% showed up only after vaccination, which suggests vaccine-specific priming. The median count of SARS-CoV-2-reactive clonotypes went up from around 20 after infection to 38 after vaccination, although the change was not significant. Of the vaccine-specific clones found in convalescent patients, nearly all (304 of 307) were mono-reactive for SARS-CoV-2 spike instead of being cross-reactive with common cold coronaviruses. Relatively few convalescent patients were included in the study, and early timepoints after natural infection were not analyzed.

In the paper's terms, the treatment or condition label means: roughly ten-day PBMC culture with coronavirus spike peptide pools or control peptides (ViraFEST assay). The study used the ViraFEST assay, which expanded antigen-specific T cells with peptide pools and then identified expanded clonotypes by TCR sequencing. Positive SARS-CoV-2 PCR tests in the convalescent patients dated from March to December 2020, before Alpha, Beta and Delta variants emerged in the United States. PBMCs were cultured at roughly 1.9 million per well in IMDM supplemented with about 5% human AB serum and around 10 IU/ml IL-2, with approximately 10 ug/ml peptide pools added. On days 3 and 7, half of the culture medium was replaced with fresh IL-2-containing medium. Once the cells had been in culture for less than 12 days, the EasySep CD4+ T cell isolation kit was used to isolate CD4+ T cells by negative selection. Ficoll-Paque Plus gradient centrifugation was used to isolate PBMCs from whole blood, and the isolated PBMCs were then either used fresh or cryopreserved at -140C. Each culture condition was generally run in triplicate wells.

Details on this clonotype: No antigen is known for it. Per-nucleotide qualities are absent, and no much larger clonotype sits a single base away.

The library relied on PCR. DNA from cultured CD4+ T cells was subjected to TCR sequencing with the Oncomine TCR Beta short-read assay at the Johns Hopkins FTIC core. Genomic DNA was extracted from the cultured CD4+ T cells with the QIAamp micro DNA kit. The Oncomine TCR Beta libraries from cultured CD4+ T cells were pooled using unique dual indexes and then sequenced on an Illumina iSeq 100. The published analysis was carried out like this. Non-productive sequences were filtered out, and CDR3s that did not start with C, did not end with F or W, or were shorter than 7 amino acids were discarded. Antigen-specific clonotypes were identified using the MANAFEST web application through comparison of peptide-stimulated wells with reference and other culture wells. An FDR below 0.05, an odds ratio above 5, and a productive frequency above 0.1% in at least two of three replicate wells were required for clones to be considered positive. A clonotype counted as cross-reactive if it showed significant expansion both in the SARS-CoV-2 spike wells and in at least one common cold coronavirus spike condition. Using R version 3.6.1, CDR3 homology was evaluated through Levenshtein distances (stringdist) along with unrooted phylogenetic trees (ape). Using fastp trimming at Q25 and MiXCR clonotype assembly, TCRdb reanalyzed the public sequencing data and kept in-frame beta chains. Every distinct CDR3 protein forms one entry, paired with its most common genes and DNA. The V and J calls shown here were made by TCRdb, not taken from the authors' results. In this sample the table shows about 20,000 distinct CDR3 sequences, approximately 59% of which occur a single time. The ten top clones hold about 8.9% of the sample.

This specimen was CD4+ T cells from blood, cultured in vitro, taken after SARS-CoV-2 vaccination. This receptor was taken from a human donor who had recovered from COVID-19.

The nucleotide sequence is TGTGCCAGCAGGCTCGGCGGGAGTGCCGGGGAGCTGTTTTTT. This sequence encodes CASRLGGSAGELFF. The chain links TRBV6-2 or TRBV6-3 with TRBJ2-2, with TRBD2 matching 7 junction bases. CDR1 and CDR2 are read off the germline V gene as MNHEY and SVGEGT. Including the terminal cysteine and phenylalanine, the CDR3 comprises 14 residues. The sequence is cut down to CDR3 DNA, 42 bases in frame from base 1. Trimming accounts for 6 bases at V and 6 bases at J, while the number of junction bases matched to no gene is 7.